This section outlines one T cell receptor (beta chain) sequence together with its context. What it binds is unknown. TCRdb keeps only in-frame clones here, not all; method: immunoSEQ multiplex PCR. This table holds about 140,000 clones, more than 75% found once. This record belongs to a study of T cell responses to AZD1222 COVID-19 vaccine. CDR3 length: 14 residues. Trimming shortened V by 7 bases and J by 6 bases, and 15 bases separated the two germline ends. Germline V lookup: CDR1 WSHSY, CDR2 SAAADI. Notes on the study in general: A mostly white British donor set with more females was recruited, and clonal diversity was possibly underestimated. Unmutated variant regions are reportedly the target of nearly half of TCRs that are spike-specific. Spike-specific TCR breadth rose after two AZD1222 doses, and depth rose as well.

The rearrangement links TRBV10-2 to TRBJ2-2; perhaps D is TRBD1 or TRBD2 (6 bases each). The sample in question was peripheral blood, obtained 28 days after the second AZD1222 dose. This TCR was sampled from an adult who received the AZD1222 COVID-19 vaccine. DNA of the CDR3: TGCGCCAGCACTAGAGCGGAGGGGGCCGGGGAGCTGTTTTTT. Amino acids: CASTRAEGAGELFF.